This TCR beta chain was obtained from a study of shared clonotypes between healthy human individuals. Study as a whole: Used for every donor were three CD4 naive, three CD4 memory, two CD8 naive and one CD8 memory plate. The study's findings and limits: Several donors showed sharing of 4.5% to 6% of naive CD4 clonotypes. The small donor group covered limited genetic and exposure diversity. Memory subsets generally showed smaller estimated richness than naive subsets did.

Profiling relied on immunoSEQ multiplex PCR, and the TCRdb table lists in-frame clones only, not all of them. The table lists hundreds of thousands of clones, 90% to 96% of them singletons. J gave up 2 bases and V 5 bases, and 9 bases lay outside the gene matches. Germline V gene sequence: CDR1 MNHEY, CDR2 SMNVEV (reference sequence). CDR3 size: 15 residues. Turning to this clone: Antigen unknown.

The source of this sequence is a woman aged 30 to 39 in good health. The source material was naive CD4+ T cells sorted from blood. Subset noted: CD45RA+ positively selected. This sequence joins TRBV27 and TRBJ2-7; 7 bases agree with TRBD2. The CDR3 DNA is TGTGCCAGCAGTAAAATGGGGGACTATCCCTACGAGCAGTACTTC. This sequence encodes CASSKMGDYPYEQYF.